The T cell receptor (beta chain) described here comes from a study of identical twins. Study-level results: Conclusions came from cross-sectional statistical analysis, not from following the same donors.

All of the donors were Caucasians in good health. CDR3 size: 15 residues. Trimming left V 1 base short and J 1 base short, with 7 bases between. Germline loops: CDR1 MGHRA, CDR2 YSYEKL. This clonotype was detected only once. What it binds is unknown. TCRdb independently ran MiXCR on the 5' RACE reads; one entry per CDR3 protein. Found here are under 450,000 distinct CDR3 sequences, about 18% of them singletons; the top ten hold approximately 12%. Sequenced: naive T cells sorted from blood. The genes are TRBV4-1 and TRBJ2-2, with D uncertain. This TCR was sampled from a man aged 50 to 59 in good health. As DNA, the CDR3 is TGCGCCAGCAGCCAAGTGATCCAGAACACCGGGGAGCTGTTTTTT. The encoded protein is CASSQVIQNTGELFF.